Shown below are 9 T cell receptor beta chains from a single sample sequenced in a study of cytomegalovirus exposure and HLA in healthy donors. Vbeta (60) and Jbeta (13) primers were used in the PCR. Profiled with immunoSEQ multiplex PCR; TCRdb holds only in-frame clones, not every one. The sample lists 130,000 to 150,000 clones; around 86% were seen once. Material: PBMCs. These receptors all come from a young woman in good health and CMV-seronegative.

The J gene is TRBJ2-3, the V gene TRBV7-2, with 15 bases identical to TRBD2. The CDR3 length is 18 residues. Germline assignment: CDR1 SGHTA and CDR2 FQGNSA. V dropped 5 bases and J dropped 4; count of bases not matched to a gene: 10. CDR3 bases: TGTGCCAGCAGCGTAACCGGGACTAGCGGGGGGCTGGCAGATACGCAGTATTTT. Translated, it gives CASSVTGTSGGLADTQYF.

Regarding this clone: Within the sample, other DNA sequences also encode this same CDR3. V and J are TRBV5-1 and TRBJ1-1; 7 bases fit TRBD1. Germline CDR1 and CDR2: SGHRS and YFSETQ. J lost 0 bases, V lost 7 bases, and 6 bases had no gene match. CDR3 size: 14 residues. As DNA, the CDR3 is TGCGCCAGCGGTACAGGGGAAATGAACACTGAAGCTTTCTTT. Translation gives CASGTGEMNTEAFF.

CDR3 amino acids: CASSQVLDKRTYEQYF. CDR3 DNA sequence: TGCGCCAGCAGCCAAGTACTGGACAAAAGAACCTACGAGCAGTACTTC. The chain is built from TRBV4-1 and TRBJ2-7, with D possibly matching TRBD1 (5 bases). The ends were cut back, 1 base at V and 2 bases at J, with 15 bases in the middle. This CDR3 region has 16 residues. In germline, CDR1 is MGHRA, CDR2 YSYEKL.

The chain has TRBV5-1 and TRBJ1-2, with 8 bases matching TRBD1. Germline CDR1 SGHRS, CDR2 YFSETQ. J lost 6 bases, V lost 7 bases, and 11 bases had no gene match. CDR3 length: 14 residues. The CDR3 coding sequence is TGCGCCAGCGCTGGGACAGGTGCTGGGGATGGCTACACCTTC. Translating it yields CASAGTGAGDGYTF.

J is TRBJ2-5 and V is TRBV5-6, with D hard to call. V lost 2 bases and J 1 base, leaving 15 bases between the germline ends. The CDR3 spans 16 residues. CDR1 and CDR2 from the germline V gene are SGHDT and YYEEEE. The CDR3 loop is CASSFGTTLSQETQYF. The CDR3 nucleotides are TGTGCCAGCAGCTTTGGCACCACCCTTTCCCAAGAGACCCAGTACTTC.

This chain joins TRBV7-3 and TRBJ2-3; 10 bases map to TRBD2. With V trimmed by 2 bases and J by 3 bases, 5 bases remained unmatched. The CDR3 is made up of 16 amino acids. Per the germline V gene, CDR1 is SGHTA and CDR2 is FQGTGA. CDR3 sequence reads: CASSLQAGGMTDTQYF. The CDR3 DNA sequence: TGTGCCAGCAGCTTACAAGCGGGAGGGATGACAGATACGCAGTATTTT.

Concerning this clone: Germline is not matched at one junction end, which may reflect a read error. The V and J genes are TRBV7-9 and TRBJ2-7, with D unresolved. Germline CDR1 SEHNR, CDR2 FQNEAQ (reference sequence). The CDR3 length is 12 residues. The DNA of the CDR3 is TGTTCCAGCAGCTCGAGCTCCTACGAGCAGTACTTC. Its protein is CSSSSSSYEQYF.

This chain joins TRBV5-1 and TRBJ2-1, with 14 bases matching TRBD2. The V segment lost 4 bases and the J segment 6 bases; nucleotides outside the gene matches: 6. CDR3 length: 16 amino acids. Germline CDR1 SGHRS, CDR2 YFSETQ. CDR3 loop: CASSRGLAGVSNEQFF. Here the CDR3 DNA reads TGCGCCAGCAGCCGGGGACTAGCGGGAGTCAGCAATGAGCAGTTCTTC.

The J gene is TRBJ2-3, the V gene TRBV5-4; 11 positions match TRBD2. The CDR3 sequence is 15 residues long. CDR1 and CDR2 (germline): SGHNT, YYREEE (reference sequence). V gave up 6 bases and J gave up 5 bases; unmatched junction bases: 8. The DNA for the CDR3 is TGTGCCAGCAAACTAGCGGGGGCGCTCGGAGATACGCAGTATTTT. Residues: CASKLAGALGDTQYF.